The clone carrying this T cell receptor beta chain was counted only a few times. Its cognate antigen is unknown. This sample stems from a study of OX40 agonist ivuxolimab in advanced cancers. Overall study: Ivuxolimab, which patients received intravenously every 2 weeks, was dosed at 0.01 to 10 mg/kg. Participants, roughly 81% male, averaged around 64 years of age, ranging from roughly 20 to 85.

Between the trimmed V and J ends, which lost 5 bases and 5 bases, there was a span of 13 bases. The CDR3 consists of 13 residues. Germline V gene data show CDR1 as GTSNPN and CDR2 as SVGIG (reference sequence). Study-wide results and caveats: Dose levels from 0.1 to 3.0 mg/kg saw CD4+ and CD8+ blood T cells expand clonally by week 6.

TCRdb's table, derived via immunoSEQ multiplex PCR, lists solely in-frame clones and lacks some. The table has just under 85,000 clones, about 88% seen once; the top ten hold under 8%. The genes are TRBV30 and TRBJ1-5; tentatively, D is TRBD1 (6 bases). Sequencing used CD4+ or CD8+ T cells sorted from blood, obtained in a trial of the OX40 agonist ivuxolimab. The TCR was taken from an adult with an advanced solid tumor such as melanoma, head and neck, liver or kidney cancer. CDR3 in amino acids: CAWATGFHQPQHF. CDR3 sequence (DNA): TGTGCCTGGGCGACAGGATTTCATCAGCCCCAGCATTTT.